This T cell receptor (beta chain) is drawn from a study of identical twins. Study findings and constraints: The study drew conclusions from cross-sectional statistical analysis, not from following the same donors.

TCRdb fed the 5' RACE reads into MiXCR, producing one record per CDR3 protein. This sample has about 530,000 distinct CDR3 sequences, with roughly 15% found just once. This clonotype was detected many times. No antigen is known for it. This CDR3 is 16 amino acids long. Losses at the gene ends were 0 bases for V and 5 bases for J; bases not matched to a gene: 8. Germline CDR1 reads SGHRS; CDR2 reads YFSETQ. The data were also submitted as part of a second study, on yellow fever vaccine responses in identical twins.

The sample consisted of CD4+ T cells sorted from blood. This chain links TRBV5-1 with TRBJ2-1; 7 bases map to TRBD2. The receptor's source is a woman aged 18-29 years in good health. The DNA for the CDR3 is TGCGCCAGCAGCTTGGCATCGACTAGCAGAGACAATGAGCAGTTCTTC. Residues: CASSLASTSRDNEQFF.